A single sample is the source of the 19 T cell receptor beta chains below, sequenced in a study of blood T cell repertoires in COVID-19. The assay was immunoSEQ multiplex PCR, and TCRdb's table has in-frame clones only and misses some. The data show around 200,000 clones, about 85% seen once. The material sequenced was peripheral blood. The receptors derive from a woman between 35 and 50 years old with COVID-19, enrolled during active disease.

In this sample, this clone turned up once. The chain links TRBV9 to TRBJ2-7, with D possibly TRBD2 on 6 matching bases. The CDR3 is 14 amino acids. Germline V gives CDR1 SGDLS, CDR2 YYNGEE. Between the trimmed V and J ends, which lost 4 bases and 4 bases, there was a span of 15 bases. The CDR3 loop reads CASSLGGLGYEQYF. The DNA for the CDR3 is TGTGCCAGCAGCCTAGGAGGGCTAGGGTACGAGCAGTACTTC.

V is TRBV18 and J is TRBJ2-7; 8 nucleotides align to TRBD1. The trim removed 2 bases at V and 4 bases at J, leaving 7 bases unmatched. The V gene's germline CDR1 is KGHSH and CDR2 LQKENI. The CDR3 is 15 residues long. The CDR3 spells CASSPGQGWGYEQYF. The CDR3 region has the DNA TGTGCCAGCTCACCAGGACAGGGTTGGGGATACGAGCAGTACTTC.

The chain employs TRBV10-3 and TRBJ2-7; 8 bases agree with TRBD2. After removal of 2 bases from V and 6 bases from J, the junction contained 9 bases not matched to a gene. The germline gives CDR1 ENHRY, CDR2 SYGVKD. The CDR3 runs 15 residues. CDR3 in amino acids: CAISEKTAGVFEQYF. In nucleotides, the CDR3 is TGTGCCATCAGTGAGAAGACAGCGGGAGTATTCGAGCAGTACTTC.

This chain connects TRBV4-1 to TRBJ1-1; unclear D gene. Trimming took 0 bases from V and 0 from J, leaving 11 bases between them. Germline CDR1 reads MGHRA; CDR2 reads YSYEKL. There are 16 residues in the CDR3. The CDR3, as DNA: TGCGCCAGCAGCCAAGATTTGTTTTCTTTGAACACTGAAGCTTTCTTT. It codes for CASSQDLFSLNTEAFF.

J is TRBJ2-1 and V is TRBV6-4, with a possible D match to TRBD1 (6 bases). V was pared by 7 bases and J by 5 bases, with 18 bases between. The germline CDR1 and CDR2 sequences are MRHNA and SNTAGT. The CDR3 sequence is 15 residues long. The CDR3 sequence: CASTTEQGEDNEQFF. As DNA, the CDR3 is TGTGCCAGCACTACGGAACAGGGTGAGGACAATGAGCAGTTCTTC.

CDR3 amino acids: CASSLGTGGDSNTQYF. The DNA for the CDR3 is TGCGCCAGCAGCTTGGGGACAGGGGGCGATTCTAATACGCAGTATTTT. The V call is TRBV5-1, the J call TRBJ2-3; 11 bases map to TRBD1. Germline CDR1 reads SGHRS; CDR2 reads YFSETQ. The CDR3 is 16 amino acids. J gave up 7 bases and V 0 bases, and 7 bases lay outside the gene matches.

V usage is TRBV2 and J usage is TRBJ2-5; a weak D match, TRBD2 (5 bases). The germline V gene encodes CDR1 SNHLY and CDR2 FYNNEI. Trimming stripped 8 bases from V and 1 base from J, with 11 bases between. CDR3 length: 13 residues. The CDR3 reads CASWFGGQETQYF. CDR3 DNA sequence: TGTGCCAGCTGGTTTGGAGGCCAAGAGACCCAGTACTTC.

The J gene is TRBJ1-6, the V gene TRBV5-6; 8 bases agree with TRBD1. CDR1 and CDR2 from the germline V gene are SGHDT and YYEEEE. V shed 6 bases, J shed 5 bases, and the junction held 7 bases outside the gene matches. The CDR3 extends over 15 amino acids. DNA for the CDR3: TGTGCCAGCACCCACTTGGACAGGGATAATTCACCCCTCCACTTT. It encodes CASTHLDRDNSPLHF.

The V gene is TRBV3-1 (or the pseudogene TRBV3-2), the J gene TRBJ2-7, with 10 bases lining up with TRBD2. Losses at the gene ends were 8 bases for V and 4 bases for J; bases not matched to a gene: 2. The CDR3 extends over 12 amino acids. Germline lookup yields CDR1 LGHDT and CDR2 YNNKEL (reference sequence). CDR3 residues: CASGSGGYEQYF. The CDR3 nucleotides are TGTGCCAGCGGTAGCGGGGGGTACGAGCAGTACTTC.

The chain combines TRBV5-1 with TRBJ2-3; TRBD2 matches 7 bases. Germline trimming cut 3 bases from V and 5 bases from J; bases unmatched to any gene: 12. Germline V gives CDR1 SGHRS, CDR2 YFSETQ. There are 16 residues in the CDR3. The CDR3 sequence is CASSSRLGGPGDTQYF. CDR3 DNA sequence: TGCGCCAGCAGCTCGCGGTTGGGAGGGCCGGGAGATACGCAGTATTTT.

This clone was seen a handful of times. J is TRBJ2-5 and V is TRBV4-3; D call uncertain. Trimming removed 0 bases at V and 4 bases at J, with 12 bases between. Per germline, CDR1 LGHNA and CDR2 YSLEER. The length of the CDR3 is 15 residues. The CDR3 reads CASSQEAAAGETQYF. The CDR3 region has the DNA TGCGCCAGCAGCCAAGAGGCGGCAGCCGGAGAGACCCAGTACTTC.

This clone occurred a few times. The rearrangement joins TRBV20-1 to TRBJ2-5, with 10 bases lining up with TRBD2. CDR1 is DFQATT and CDR2 is SNEGSKA in the germline V gene (reference sequence). CDR3 length: 15 residues. The J segment lost 7 bases and the V segment lost 3 bases, leaving 11 bases of the junction unmatched. The CDR3 here is CSASFSSGGAGTQYF. CDR3 DNA sequence: TGCAGTGCTAGTTTTTCGAGCGGGGGGGCAGGGACCCAGTACTTC.

Concerning this clone: Other DNA sequences within the sample encode an identical CDR3. The V gene is TRBV7-3, the J gene TRBJ2-5; TRBD1 matches 8 bases. V dropped 3 bases and J dropped 5; count of bases not matched to a gene: 2. The CDR3 consists of 13 residues. Germline V gene sequence: CDR1 SGHTA, CDR2 FQGTGA. The CDR3 reads CASSFGDRETQYF. As DNA, the CDR3 is TGTGCCAGCAGCTTCGGGGACAGGGAGACCCAGTACTTC.

This clone was found once. J is TRBJ1-2 and V is TRBV18, with 8 bases lining up with TRBD1. V trimming: 7 bases; J trimming: 5 bases; junction bases outside the gene matches: 12. This CDR3 comprises 15 residues. Germline values: CDR1 KGHSH, CDR2 LQKENI. The CDR3, as DNA: TGTGCCAGCTATAATCGGACAGGGACGATTTATGGCTACACCTTC. Amino acids: CASYNRTGTIYGYTF.

The V call is TRBV6-6, the J call TRBJ2-7, with a weak D call TRBD1 (5 bases). The CDR3 spans 14 residues. Germline V lookup: CDR1 MNHNY, CDR2 SVGAGI (reference sequence). With 8 bases removed from V and 0 bases from J, the gap between germline ends came to 14 bases. CDR3 residues: CASGSAGFSYEQYF. DNA of the CDR3: TGTGCCAGCGGCTCCGCAGGGTTCTCCTACGAGCAGTACTTC.

V usage is TRBV7-8 and J usage is TRBJ1-2; D is unclear. The V end lost 5 bases, the J end lost 5 bases, and 12 bases lay between the germline ends. The germline gives CDR1 SGHVS, CDR2 FQNEAQ. The CDR3 consists of 13 residues. The CDR3 sequence is CASSQRFTYGYTF. As DNA, the CDR3 is TGTGCCAGCAGCCAGCGATTTACTTATGGCTACACCTTC.

The chain couples TRBV4-3 to TRBJ1-5; weak D call: TRBD1 (5 bases). Trimming removed 0 bases at V and 7 bases at J, with 16 bases between. Germline V lookup: CDR1 LGHNA, CDR2 YSLEER. The CDR3 loop spans 16 amino acids. The CDR3 bases are TGCGCCAGCAGCCAAGAATTGGGGCAGTCAGGACAGCCCCAGCATTTT. This codes for CASSQELGQSGQPQHF.

The J gene is TRBJ2-7, the V gene TRBV6-5; 9 nucleotides line up with TRBD1. This CDR3 spans 14 amino acids. Trimming removed 8 bases from V and 3 bases from J; junction bases left unmatched: 8. Germline V gene sequence: CDR1 MNHEY, CDR2 SVGAGI. The CDR3 loop is CASVTGTGFYEQYF. The CDR3 DNA reads TGTGCCAGCGTGACCGGGACAGGGTTCTACGAGCAGTACTTC.

The rearrangement joins TRBV19 to TRBJ2-7, with 9 bases aligning to TRBD1. Trimming cost V 5 bases and J 4 bases; bases outside gene matches: 3. The CDR3 totals 13 residues. Looked up from germline, CDR1 is LNHDA and CDR2 is SQIVND (reference sequence). As DNA, the CDR3 is TGTGCCAGTAGTGGGGACAGGGTTTACGAGCAGTACTTC. Protein product: CASSGDRVYEQYF.